The source of this T cell receptor beta chain is a study of CD8 T cells in Susac syndrome. Deletions cut 4 bases from V and 2 bases from J, with 19 bases between. The length of the CDR3 is 17 residues. Per germline, CDR1 SGHDT and CDR2 YYEEEE. With random hexamers, roughly 0.45 to 1 ug RNA was reverse transcribed. MiXCR, run by TCRdb on the immunoSEQ multiplex PCR reads, gives a single entry per CDR3 protein. Of roughly 80,000 distinct CDR3 sequences in the sample, roughly nine tenths were seen once. Sequencing was done on a sample of CD8+ T cells from PBMCs. V usage is TRBV5-6 and J usage is TRBJ1-5; D possibly corresponds to TRBD1 (5 bases). The source is a human donor with multiple sclerosis. The CDR3 reads CASSQGLGYGGNQPQHF. The CDR3 nucleotides read TGTGCCAGCAGCCAGGGACTTGGATACGGCGGCAATCAGCCCCAGCATTTT.